This T cell receptor beta chain was recovered during a study of shared clonotypes between healthy human individuals. Overall study context: Every donor yielded three CD4 naive, three CD4 memory, two CD8 naive and one CD8 memory plate.

Assay: immunoSEQ multiplex PCR; the TCRdb copy retains only in-frame clones and omits some. The sample lists about 1 million clones, about four fifths occurring once. Germline V gives CDR1 SGHAT, CDR2 FQDESV (reference sequence). The CDR3 extends over 19 amino acids. With V trimmed by 2 bases and J by 7 bases, 21 bases remained unmatched. Of note for this clone: What it recognizes is unknown.

Study observations and caveats: Generally, estimated richness proved larger in naive subsets than it did in memory subsets.

Sequencing used memory CD4+ T cells from PBMCs. Stated subset: CD45RA-negative fraction. This sequence joins TRBV11-1 and TRBJ2-3; 7 positions agree with TRBD2. The TCR comes from a man between 18 and 35 years old in good health. Some clones in this sample may be carry-over from other donors' samples. CDR3 region: CASSLWTRAGRVSGNTQYF. The CDR3 region has the DNA TGTGCCAGCAGCTTATGGACTAGGGCGGGGCGGGTTTCTGGAAATACGCAGTATTTT.